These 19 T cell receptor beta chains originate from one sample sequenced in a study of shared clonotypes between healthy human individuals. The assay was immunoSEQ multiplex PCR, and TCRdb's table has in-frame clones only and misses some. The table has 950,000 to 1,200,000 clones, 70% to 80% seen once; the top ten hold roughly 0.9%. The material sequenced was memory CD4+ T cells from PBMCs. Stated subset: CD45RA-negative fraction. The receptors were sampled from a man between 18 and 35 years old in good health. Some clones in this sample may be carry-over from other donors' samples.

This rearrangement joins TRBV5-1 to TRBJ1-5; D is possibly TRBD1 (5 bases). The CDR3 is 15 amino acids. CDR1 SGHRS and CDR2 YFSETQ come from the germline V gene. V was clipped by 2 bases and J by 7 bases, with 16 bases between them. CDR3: CASSFSGDLRQPQHF. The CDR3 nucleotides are TGCGCCAGCAGCTTTTCGGGGGACCTCAGACAGCCCCAGCATTTT.

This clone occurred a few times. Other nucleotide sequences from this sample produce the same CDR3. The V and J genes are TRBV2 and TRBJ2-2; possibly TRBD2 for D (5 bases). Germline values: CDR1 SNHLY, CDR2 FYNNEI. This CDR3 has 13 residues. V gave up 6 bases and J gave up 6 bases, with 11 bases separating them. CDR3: CASSTLEAGELFF. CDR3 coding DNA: TGTGCCAGCAGCACACTAGAGGCCGGGGAGCTGTTTTTT.

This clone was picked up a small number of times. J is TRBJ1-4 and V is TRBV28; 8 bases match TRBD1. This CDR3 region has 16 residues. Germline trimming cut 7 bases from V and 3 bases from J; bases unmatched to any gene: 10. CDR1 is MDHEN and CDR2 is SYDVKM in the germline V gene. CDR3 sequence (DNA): TGTGCCAGCACCCTCCAGGGGGCGAGAGCTAATGAAAAACTGTTTTTT. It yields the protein CASTLQGARANEKLFF.

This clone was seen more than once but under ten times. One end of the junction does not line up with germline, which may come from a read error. The CDR3 protein is CASSSSDRGRCF. CDR3 DNA: TGTGCCAGCAGTTCCTCGGACAGGGGGAGGTGTTTT. This chain links TRBV2 with TRBJ1-5, with TRBD1 identical over 10 bases. The CDR3 has 12 amino acids. The germline CDR1 and CDR2 sequences are SNHLY and FYNNEI.

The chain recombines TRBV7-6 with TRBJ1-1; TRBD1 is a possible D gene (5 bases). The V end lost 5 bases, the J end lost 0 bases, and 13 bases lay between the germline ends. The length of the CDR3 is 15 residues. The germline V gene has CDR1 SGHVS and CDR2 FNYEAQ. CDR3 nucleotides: TGTGCCAGCAGCCTGGGACCGACTATGAACACTGAAGCTTTCTTT. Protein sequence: CASSLGPTMNTEAFF.

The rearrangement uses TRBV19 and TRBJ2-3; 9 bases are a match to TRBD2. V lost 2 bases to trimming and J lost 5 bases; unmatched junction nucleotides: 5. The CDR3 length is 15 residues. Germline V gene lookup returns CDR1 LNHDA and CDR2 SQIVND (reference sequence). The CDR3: CASSIQPSGVDTQYF. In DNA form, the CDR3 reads TGTGCCAGTAGTATACAGCCTAGCGGGGTAGATACGCAGTATTTT. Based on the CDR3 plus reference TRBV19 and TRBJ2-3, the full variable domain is DGGITQSPKYLFRKEGQNVTLSCEQNLNHDAMYWYRQDPGQGLRLIYYSQIVNDFQKGDIAEGYSVSREKKESFPLTVTSAQKNPTAFYLCASSIQPSGVDTQYFGPGTRLTVL.

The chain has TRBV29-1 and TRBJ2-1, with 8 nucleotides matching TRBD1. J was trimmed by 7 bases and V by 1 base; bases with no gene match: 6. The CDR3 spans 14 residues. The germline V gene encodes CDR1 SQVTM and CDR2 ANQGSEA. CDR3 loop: CSVEGRGLLNEQFF. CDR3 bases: TGCAGCGTTGAAGGCAGGGGGCTCCTTAATGAGCAGTTCTTC.

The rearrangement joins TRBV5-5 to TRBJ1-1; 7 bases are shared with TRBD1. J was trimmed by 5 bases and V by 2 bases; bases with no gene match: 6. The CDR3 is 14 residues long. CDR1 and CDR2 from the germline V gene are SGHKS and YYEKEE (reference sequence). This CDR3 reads CASSFLTGSTEAFF. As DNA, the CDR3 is TGTGCCAGCAGCTTCCTGACAGGGAGTACTGAAGCTTTCTTT.

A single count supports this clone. This CDR3 is CASSDQTSSNTGELFF. DNA for the CDR3: TGTGCCAGCAGCGACCAGACTAGCTCCAACACCGGGGAGCTGTTTTTT. The chain combines TRBV7-2 with TRBJ2-2, with TRBD2 matching over 7 bases. CDR1 and CDR2 from the germline V gene are SGHTA and FQGNSA. The CDR3 has 16 residues. V was clipped by 5 bases and J by 2 bases; unmatched bases: 8.

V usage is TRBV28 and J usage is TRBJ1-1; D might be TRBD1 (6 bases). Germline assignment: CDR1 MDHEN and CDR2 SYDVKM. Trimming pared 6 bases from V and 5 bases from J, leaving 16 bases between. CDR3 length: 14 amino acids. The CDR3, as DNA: TGTGCCAGCAGCTTAACAGGGCTGAGGACTGAAGCTTTCTTT. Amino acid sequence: CASSLTGLRTEAFF.

In DNA form, the CDR3 reads TGCAGTGCAACGGAAATTGGCGGCTACACCTTC. It specifies CSATEIGGYTF. The chain employs TRBV20-1 and TRBJ1-2; the D is unclear. Germline lookup yields CDR1 DFQATT and CDR2 SNEGSKA (reference sequence). The CDR3 runs 11 residues. V lost 6 bases and J lost 8, with 13 bases in between.

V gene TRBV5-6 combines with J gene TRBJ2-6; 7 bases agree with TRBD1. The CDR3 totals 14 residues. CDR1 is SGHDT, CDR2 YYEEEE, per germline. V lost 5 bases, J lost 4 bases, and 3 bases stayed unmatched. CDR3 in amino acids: CASRRQGGANVLTF. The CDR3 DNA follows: TGTGCCAGCAGGAGACAGGGAGGGGCCAACGTCCTGACTTTC. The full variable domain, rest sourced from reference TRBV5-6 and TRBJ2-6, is DAGVTQSPTHLIKTRGQQVTLRCSPKSGHDTVSWYQQALGQGPQFIFQYYEEEERQRGNFPDRFSGHQFPNYSSELNVNALLLGDSALYLCASRRQGGANVLTFGAGSRLTVL.

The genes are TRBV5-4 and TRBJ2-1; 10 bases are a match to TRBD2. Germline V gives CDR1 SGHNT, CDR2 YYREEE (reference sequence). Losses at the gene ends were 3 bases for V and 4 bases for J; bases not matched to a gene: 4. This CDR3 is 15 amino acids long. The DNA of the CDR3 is TGTGCCAGCAGCTATCGGACTAGCGGATACAATGAGCAGTTCTTC. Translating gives CASSYRTSGYNEQFF. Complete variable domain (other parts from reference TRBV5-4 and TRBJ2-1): ETGVTQSPTHLIKTRGQQVTLRCSSQSGHNTVSWYQQALGQGPQFIFQYYREEENGRGNFPPRFSGLQFPNYSSELNVNALELDDSALYLCASSYRTSGYNEQFFGPGTRLTVL.

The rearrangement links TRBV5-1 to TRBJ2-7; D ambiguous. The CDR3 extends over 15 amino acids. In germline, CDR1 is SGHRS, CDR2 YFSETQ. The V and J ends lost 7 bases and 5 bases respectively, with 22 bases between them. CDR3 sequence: CASSPFVGESHEQYF. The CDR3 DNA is TGCGCCAGCTCGCCCTTTGTGGGTGAATCCCACGAGCAGTACTTC.

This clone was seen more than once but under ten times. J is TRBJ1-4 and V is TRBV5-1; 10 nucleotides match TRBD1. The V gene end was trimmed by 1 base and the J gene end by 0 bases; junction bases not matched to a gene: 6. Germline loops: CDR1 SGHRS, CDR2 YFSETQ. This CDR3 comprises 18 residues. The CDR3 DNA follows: TGCGCCAGCAGCTTGTACGGACAGGGGGGAACAACTAATGAAAAACTGTTTTTT. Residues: CASSLYGQGGTTNEKLFF.

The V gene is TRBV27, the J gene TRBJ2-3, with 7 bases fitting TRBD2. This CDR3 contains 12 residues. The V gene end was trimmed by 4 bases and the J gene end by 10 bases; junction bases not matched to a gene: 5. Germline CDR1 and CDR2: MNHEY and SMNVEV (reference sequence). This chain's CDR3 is CASSSVGGPQYF. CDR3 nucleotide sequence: TGTGCCAGCAGTTCGGTGGGAGGGCCGCAGTATTTT.

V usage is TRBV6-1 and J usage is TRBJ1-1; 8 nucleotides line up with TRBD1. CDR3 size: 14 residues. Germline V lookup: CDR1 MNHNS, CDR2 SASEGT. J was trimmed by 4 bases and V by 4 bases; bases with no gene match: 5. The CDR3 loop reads CASSVSTGATEAFF. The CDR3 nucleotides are TGTGCCAGCAGTGTATCGACAGGGGCCACTGAAGCTTTCTTT.

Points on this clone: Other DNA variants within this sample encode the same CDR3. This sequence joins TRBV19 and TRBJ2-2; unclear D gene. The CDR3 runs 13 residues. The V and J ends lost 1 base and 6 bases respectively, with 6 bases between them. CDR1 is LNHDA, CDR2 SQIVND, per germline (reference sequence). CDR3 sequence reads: CASSIGKAGELFF. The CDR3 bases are TGTGCCAGTAGTATAGGAAAGGCCGGGGAGCTGTTTTTT. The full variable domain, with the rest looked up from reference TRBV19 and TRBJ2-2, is DGGITQSPKYLFRKEGQNVTLSCEQNLNHDAMYWYRQDPGQGLRLIYYSQIVNDFQKGDIAEGYSVSREKKESFPLTVTSAQKNPTAFYLCASSIGKAGELFFGEGSRLTVL.

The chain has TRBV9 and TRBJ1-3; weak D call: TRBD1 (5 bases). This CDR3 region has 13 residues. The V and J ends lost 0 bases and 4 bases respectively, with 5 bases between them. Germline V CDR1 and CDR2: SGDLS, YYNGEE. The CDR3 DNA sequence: TGTGCCAGCAGCGTAGCAGGGGGAAACACCATATATTTT. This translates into CASSVAGGNTIYF.